What follows describes a single T cell receptor (beta chain). Germline-derived CDR1 and CDR2 are GTSNPN and SVGIG (reference sequence). This CDR3 is built from 17 residues. V was shortened by 0 bases and J by 4 bases, with 21 bases between the two germline ends. This sample stems from a study of OX40 agonist ivuxolimab in advanced cancers. TCRdb's table, derived via immunoSEQ multiplex PCR, lists solely in-frame clones and lacks some. The table has about 96,000 clones, about 84% seen once; the top ten hold approximately 5.5%. The J gene is TRBJ1-2, the V gene TRBV30, with a tentative D call TRBD1 (5 bases). Source: CD4+ or CD8+ T cells sorted from blood, taken in a trial of the OX40 agonist ivuxolimab. The receptor was derived from an adult with an advanced solid tumor such as melanoma, head and neck, liver or kidney cancer. CDR3 region: CAWSVPGPLSVAYGYTF. The CDR3 bases are TGTGCCTGGAGTGTCCCGGGACCGCTATCAGTTGCCTATGGCTACACCTTC.